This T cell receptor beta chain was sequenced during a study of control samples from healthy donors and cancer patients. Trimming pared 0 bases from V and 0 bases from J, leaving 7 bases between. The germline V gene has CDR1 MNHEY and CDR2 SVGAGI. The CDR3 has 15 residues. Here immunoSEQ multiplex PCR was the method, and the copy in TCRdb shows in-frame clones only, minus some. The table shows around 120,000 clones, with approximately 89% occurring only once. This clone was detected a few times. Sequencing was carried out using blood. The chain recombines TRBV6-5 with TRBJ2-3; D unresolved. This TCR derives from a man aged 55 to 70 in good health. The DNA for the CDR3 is TGTGCCAGCAGTTACTCTCATCCTAGCACAGATACGCAGTATTTT. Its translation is CASSYSHPSTDTQYF.